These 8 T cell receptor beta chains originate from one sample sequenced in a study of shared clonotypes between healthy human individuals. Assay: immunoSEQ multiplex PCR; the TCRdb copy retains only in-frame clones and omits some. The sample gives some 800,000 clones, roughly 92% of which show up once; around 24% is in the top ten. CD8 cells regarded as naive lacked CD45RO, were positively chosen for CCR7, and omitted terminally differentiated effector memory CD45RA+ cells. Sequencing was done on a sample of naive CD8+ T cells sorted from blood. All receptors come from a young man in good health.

CDR3 bases: TGTGCCAGCGGCCGGACAAAAGGATTGGGAATACAAGAGACCCAGTACTTC. Translation: CASGRTKGLGIQETQYF. The V call is TRBV7-6, the J call TRBJ2-5; TRBD1 is a possible D gene (5 bases). CDR3 length: 17 residues. V was shortened by 8 bases and J by 2 bases, with 24 bases between the two germline ends. Germline CDR1 is SGHVS and CDR2 is FNYEAQ.

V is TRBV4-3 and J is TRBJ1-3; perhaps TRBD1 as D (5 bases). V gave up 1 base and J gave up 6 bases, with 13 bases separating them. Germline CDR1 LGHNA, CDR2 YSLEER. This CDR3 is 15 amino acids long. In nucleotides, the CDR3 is TGCGCCAGCAGCCAAGGATCAGGGTTTATAAACACCATATATTTT. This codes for CASSQGSGFINTIYF.

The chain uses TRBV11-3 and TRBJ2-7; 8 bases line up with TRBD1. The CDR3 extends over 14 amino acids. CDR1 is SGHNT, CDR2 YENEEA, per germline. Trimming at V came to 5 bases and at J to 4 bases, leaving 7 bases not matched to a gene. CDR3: CASSPRGPPYEQYF. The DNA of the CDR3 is TGTGCCAGCAGCCCCAGGGGGCCCCCTTACGAGCAGTACTTC.

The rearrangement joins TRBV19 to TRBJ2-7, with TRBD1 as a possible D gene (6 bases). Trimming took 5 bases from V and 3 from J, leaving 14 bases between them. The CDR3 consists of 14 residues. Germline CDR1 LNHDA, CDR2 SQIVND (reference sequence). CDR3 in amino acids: CASSPGTQGYEQYF. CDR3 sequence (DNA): TGTGCCAGTAGTCCGGGGACACAGGGCTACGAGCAGTACTTC.

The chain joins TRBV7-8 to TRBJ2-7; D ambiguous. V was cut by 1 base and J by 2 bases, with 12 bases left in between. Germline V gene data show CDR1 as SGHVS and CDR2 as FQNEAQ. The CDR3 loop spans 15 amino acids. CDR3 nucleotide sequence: TGTGCCAGCAGCTTAGTTGGTAGGACCCCCTACGAGCAGTACTTC. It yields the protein CASSLVGRTPYEQYF.

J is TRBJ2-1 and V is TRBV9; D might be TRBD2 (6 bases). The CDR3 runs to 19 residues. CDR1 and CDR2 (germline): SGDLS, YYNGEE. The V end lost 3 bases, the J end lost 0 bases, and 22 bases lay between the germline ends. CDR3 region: CASSGRDSPLPSSYNEQFF. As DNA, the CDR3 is TGTGCCAGCAGCGGCCGGGACTCCCCACTTCCGAGCTCCTACAATGAGCAGTTCTTC. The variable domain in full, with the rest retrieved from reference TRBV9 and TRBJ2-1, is DSGVTQTPKHLITATGQRVTLRCSPRSGDLSVYWYQQSLDQGLQFLIQYYNGEERAKGNILERFSAQQFPDLHSELNLSSLELGDSALYFCASSGRDSPLPSSYNEQFFGPGTRLTVL.

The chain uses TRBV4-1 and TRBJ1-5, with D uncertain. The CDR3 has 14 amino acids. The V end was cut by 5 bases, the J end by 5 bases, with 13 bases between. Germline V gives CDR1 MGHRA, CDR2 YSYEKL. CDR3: CASSERQAYQPQHF. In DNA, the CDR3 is TGCGCCAGCAGCGAAAGGCAGGCGTATCAGCCCCAGCATTTT.

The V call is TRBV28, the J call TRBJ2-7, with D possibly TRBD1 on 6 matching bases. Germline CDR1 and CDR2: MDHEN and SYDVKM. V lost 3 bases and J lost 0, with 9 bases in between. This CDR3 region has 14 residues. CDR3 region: CASSFPGHSYEQYF. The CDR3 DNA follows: TGTGCCAGCAGTTTCCCGGGACACTCCTACGAGCAGTACTTC.